A single sample is the source of the 18 T cell receptor beta chains below, sequenced in a study of regulatory T cells in long-lasting Graves disease. The time point denotes: newly diagnosed GD, antithyroid drugs for less than 3 months. Preparation of the TCR library used RNA extracted from PBMCs. Assembly of TCR beta libraries relied on iRepertoire HTBI primers together with Arm-PCR of CDR3 regions. TCRdb used MiXCR to reprocess the multiplex PCR reads, holding one entry per CDR3 protein. The sample lists 540,000 or so distinct CDR3 sequences, roughly 14% occurring once. These data were also reused for a study on T cells in Graves' hyperthyroidism and ophthalmopathy.

This material consisted of peripheral blood mononuclear cells (PBMCs), taken at new diagnosis, from a patient treated with antithyroid drugs. Receptors were obtained from a young man with Graves disease.

This clonotype was counted ten times or more. The chain combines TRBV7-9 with TRBJ2-5; 14 positions agree with TRBD2. Germline loops: CDR1 SEHNR, CDR2 FQNEAQ (reference sequence). CDR3 length: 14 residues. Trimming removed 8 bases from V and 4 bases from J; junction bases left unmatched: 3. CDR3 coding DNA: TGTGCCAGCGAGACTAGCGGGAGGGGAGAGACCCAGTACTTC. The encoded protein is CASETSGRGETQYF.

This clonotype came up many times. The rearrangement uses TRBV2 and TRBJ2-1; no clear D gene. Trimming took off 7 bases at V and 8 bases at J, with 12 bases between the two ends. The CDR3 totals 12 residues. Germline CDR1 is SNHLY and CDR2 is FYNNEI. The CDR3 region is CASTSTGDEQFF. The CDR3 coding sequence is TGTGCCAGCACTTCTACGGGCGATGAGCAGTTCTTC.

The chain combines TRBV20-1 with TRBJ2-7; 8 nucleotides agree with TRBD2. Germline V CDR1 and CDR2: DFQATT, SNEGSKA (reference sequence). V shed 0 bases, J shed 1 base, and the junction held 17 bases outside the gene matches. The CDR3 covers 19 residues. The CDR3 sequence: CSARDHKAGAPLISYEQYF. The CDR3 DNA reads TGCAGTGCTAGAGATCATAAAGCGGGAGCACCTCTAATTTCCTACGAGCAGTACTTC.

In regard to this clonotype: This may come from a read error, since a much larger clone is one base off. The rearrangement links TRBV24-1 to TRBJ2-3, with D perhaps matching TRBD1 or TRBD2 (5 bases each). The CDR3 has 12 amino acids. Germline CDR1 and CDR2: KGHDR and SFDVKD. CDR3 residues: CATNRAEGPQCF. DNA for the CDR3: TGTGCCACCAACCGAGCCGAGGGGCCGCAGTGTTTT.

This clonotype was counted only a few times. The J gene is TRBJ2-2, the V gene TRBV9, with unresolved D. V shed 0 bases and J shed 3 bases, with 3 bases lying between them. Germline V gene lookup returns CDR1 SGDLS and CDR2 YYNGEE. This CDR3 is 13 amino acids long. The CDR3 sequence is CASSVGHTGELFF. The CDR3 nucleotides are TGTGCCAGCAGCGTAGGTCACACCGGGGAGCTGTTTTTT.

CDR3 in amino acids: CASNSRQRQSTDTQYF. The DNA of the CDR3 is TGTGCCAGCAACTCCCGCCAAAGGCAGAGCACAGATACGCAGTATTTT. The rearrangement uses TRBV27 and TRBJ2-3; D is undetermined. The CDR3 spans 16 residues. Trimming shortened V by 7 bases and J by 0 bases, and 17 bases separated the two germline ends. The germline gives CDR1 MNHEY, CDR2 SMNVEV (reference sequence).

This clonotype was recorded many times. The genes are TRBV5-4 and TRBJ2-7; D is unresolved. Germline V lookup: CDR1 SGHNT, CDR2 YYREEE (reference sequence). V was clipped by 3 bases and J by 3 bases, with 10 bases between them. CDR3 size: 13 residues. This CDR3 is CASSSTNYYEQYF. For the CDR3, the DNA is TGTGCCAGCAGCTCGACCAATTACTACGAGCAGTACTTC.

With respect to this clonotype: This could be a read error, since a much larger clone is one nucleotide away. The chain joins TRBV20-1 to TRBJ2-5, with TRBD1 matching over 9 bases. The length of the CDR3 is 14 residues. V shed 4 bases and J 1 base; nucleotides not matched to a gene: 4. Germline V gives CDR1 DFQATT, CDR2 SNEGSKA (reference sequence). The CDR3 bases are TGCAGTGCTAAAGGACAGGGGCGCCAAGAGACCCAGTACTTC. Its protein is CSAKGQGRQETQYF.

The chain is built from TRBV7-9 and TRBJ1-2, with 11 nucleotides matching TRBD1. This CDR3 is 16 amino acids long. Germline V lookup: CDR1 SEHNR, CDR2 FQNEAQ (reference sequence). J gave up 4 bases and V 5 bases, and 9 bases lay outside the gene matches. CDR3 sequence: CASSPPGQGATYGYTF. Written as DNA, the CDR3 is TGTGCCAGCAGCCCGCCCGGACAGGGGGCCACCTATGGCTACACCTTC.

This clonotype was seen a few times. This chain connects TRBV6-4 to TRBJ1-1; 8 bases are a match to TRBD1. With 6 bases clipped from V and 4 bases from J, the junction kept 7 bases outside the gene matches. The germline CDR1 and CDR2 sequences are MRHNA and SNTAGT. This CDR3 contains 14 residues. CDR3 DNA: TGTGCCAGCAGCCTAAACAGGGGGAGCACTGAAGCTTTCTTT. It specifies CASSLNRGSTEAFF.

In this sample, this clonotype turned up many times. J is TRBJ2-3 and V is TRBV2; D might be TRBD1 (5 bases). Germline CDR1 reads SNHLY; CDR2 reads FYNNEI. The CDR3 runs 15 residues. V lost 4 bases to trimming and J lost 6 bases, with 17 bases between them. The CDR3: CASSALDNRRDTQYF. CDR3 bases: TGTGCCAGCAGTGCCCTCGATAACAGGCGGGATACGCAGTATTTT.

Concerning this clonotype: A single base separates this from a much larger clone, so it may be a read error. J is TRBJ2-3 and V is TRBV29-1; 7 bases match TRBD1. Germline values: CDR1 SQVTM, CDR2 ANQGSEA. The CDR3 contains 13 residues. CDR3: CSVQLGGTGTQYF. CDR3 DNA: TGCAGCGTCCAACTAGGGGGCACAGGTACGCAGTATTTT.

The chain couples TRBV10-2 to TRBJ2-2, with a tentative D call TRBD1 (7 bases). CDR1 and CDR2 from the germline V gene are WSHSY and SAAADI. The CDR3 runs to 15 residues. Trimming removed 10 bases from V and 1 base from J, with 16 bases in between. The CDR3 DNA reads as TGCGCCACCAGGGGGGAGACGGGGAACACCGGGGAGCTGTTTTTT. This translates into CATRGETGNTGELFF.

CDR3 residues: CASRSGTSGRADTQYF. The CDR3 DNA follows: TGCGCCAGCAGGAGTGGGACTAGCGGGAGGGCAGATACGCAGTATTTT. V usage is TRBV5-1 and J usage is TRBJ2-3; the match to TRBD2 covers 16 bases. V lost 5 bases to trimming and J lost 4 bases; unmatched junction nucleotides: 4. CDR3 length equals 16 residues. The germline V gene has CDR1 SGHRS and CDR2 YFSETQ.

The sample holds a few counts of this clonotype. The gene calls are TRBV27 and TRBJ1-5; tentative D call: TRBD1 (5 bases). The germline V gene has CDR1 MNHEY and CDR2 SMNVEV (reference sequence). The CDR3 loop spans 14 amino acids. V was pared by 2 bases and J by 9 bases, with 14 bases between. The CDR3 protein is CASSLALGDRPQHF. Written as DNA, the CDR3 is TGTGCCAGCAGTTTAGCTTTGGGGGATCGGCCCCAGCATTTT.

The rearrangement joins TRBV7-3 to TRBJ2-2; D may be TRBD2 (6 bases). This CDR3 is 15 amino acids long. V was pared by 2 bases and J by 2 bases, with 9 bases between. In germline, CDR1 is SGHTA, CDR2 FQGTGA. This CDR3 is CASSLGGINTGELFF. CDR3 sequence (DNA): TGTGCCAGCAGCTTAGGCGGGATTAACACCGGGGAGCTGTTTTTT.

This clonotype was detected many times. The rearrangement links TRBV10-3 to TRBJ1-2, with D perhaps TRBD1 (6 bases). In germline, CDR1 is ENHRY, CDR2 SYGVKD. The ends were cut back, 10 bases at V and 3 bases at J, with 18 bases in the middle. The CDR3 has 14 amino acids. The CDR3 loop reads CATSGGDTDYGYTF. The CDR3 DNA is TGTGCCACCTCCGGGGGGGACACTGACTATGGCTACACCTTC.

This clonotype was counted ten times or more. This chain uses TRBV29-1 with TRBJ2-1; D ambiguous. Trimming left V 5 bases short and J 12 bases short, with 20 bases between. The CDR3 extends over 13 amino acids. The V gene's germline CDR1 is SQVTM and CDR2 ANQGSEA. CDR3: CSVLSGGRSGQFF. In nucleotides, the CDR3 is TGCAGCGTTCTCTCGGGCGGACGCTCAGGGCAGTTCTTC.